The 31 T cell receptor beta chains in this list originate from one sample, sequenced in a study of cytomegalovirus exposure and HLA in healthy donors. A multiplex PCR was run with 60 Vbeta primers and 13 Jbeta primers. Sequencing used immunoSEQ multiplex PCR; TCRdb keeps in-frame clones, though not all of them. The sample comprises around 140,000 clones, roughly 73% of which are singletons, and around 0.99% rests with the top ten. The sequenced material came from PBMCs. All receptors come from a male donor in good health and CMV-seronegative.

The chain links TRBV30 to TRBJ1-4, with 8 bases fitting TRBD1. Trimming at V came to 4 bases and at J to 6 bases, leaving 7 bases not matched to a gene. The length of the CDR3 is 14 residues. The germline V gene has CDR1 GTSNPN and CDR2 SVGIG (reference sequence). The DNA for the CDR3 is TGTGCCTGGAACCAGGACAGGGTCGATGAAAAACTGTTTTTT. It translates to CAWNQDRVDEKLFF.

The chain links TRBV5-6 to TRBJ2-7, with 8 bases lining up with TRBD2. This CDR3 spans 17 amino acids. V shed 4 bases and J 7 bases; nucleotides not matched to a gene: 19. Germline CDR1 reads SGHDT; CDR2 reads YYEEEE. CDR3 DNA: TGTGCCAGCAGCCCGCCGGGGGTAGCGGGGCTCCGGGGAGAGCAGTACTTC. This codes for CASSPPGVAGLRGEQYF.

This chain joins TRBV10-3 and TRBJ1-2; 7 bases match TRBD1. The CDR3 is made up of 14 amino acids. The germline V gene encodes CDR1 ENHRY and CDR2 SYGVKD. V gave up 2 bases and J gave up 7 bases; unmatched junction bases: 7. As DNA, the CDR3 is TGTGCCATCAGTGAGAACGGGGCAGGGGGTGGCTACACCTTC. It encodes CAISENGAGGGYTF.

The chain joins TRBV13 to TRBJ1-3; 7 bases agree with TRBD1. CDR1 is PRHDT, CDR2 FYEKMQ, per germline (reference sequence). Trimming at V came to 5 bases and at J to 0 bases, leaving 7 bases not matched to a gene. The CDR3 extends over 16 amino acids. The CDR3, as DNA: TGTGCCAGCAGCCCTTACGACAGGGCCTCTGGAAACACCATATATTTT. It specifies CASSPYDRASGNTIYF.

DNA for the CDR3: TGTGCCAGCAGTGAATGGGGCAGCTCCTACAATGAGCAGTTCTTC. Translating gives CASSEWGSSYNEQFF. The chain is built from TRBV2 and TRBJ2-1, with TRBD1 as a possible D gene (5 bases). Per germline, CDR1 SNHLY and CDR2 FYNNEI. The CDR3 has 15 residues. The V and J ends lost 2 bases and 0 bases respectively, with 8 bases between them. Looking up the rest from reference TRBV2 and TRBJ2-1 gives the full variable domain: EPEVTQTPSHQVTQMGQEVILRCVPISNHLYFYWYRQILGQKVEFLVSFYNNEISEKSEIFDDQFSVERPDGSNFTLKIRSTKLEDSAMYFCASSEWGSSYNEQFFGPGTRLTVL.

The rearrangement joins TRBV9 to TRBJ2-3; D may be TRBD2 (5 bases). The CDR3 covers 15 residues. V was pared by 0 bases and J by 0 bases, with 8 bases between. Germline CDR1 SGDLS, CDR2 YYNGEE. The CDR3 spells CASSVGGLSTDTQYF. The CDR3 bases are TGTGCCAGCAGCGTAGGAGGACTGAGCACAGATACGCAGTATTTT.

CDR3 nucleotides: TGTGCCAGCAGCTCAGGGATGCAGGGGACGGCCAACATAACCTTC. Its protein is CASSSGMQGTANITF. This chain joins TRBV9 and TRBJ1-2; D possibly corresponds to TRBD1 (6 bases). Trimming pared 4 bases from V and 14 bases from J, leaving 27 bases between. Germline assignment: CDR1 SGDLS and CDR2 YYNGEE. CDR3 length: 15 amino acids.

This rearrangement joins TRBV4-1 to TRBJ1-2; D ambiguous. The germline V gene encodes CDR1 MGHRA and CDR2 YSYEKL. V dropped 0 bases and J dropped 8 bases, with 13 bases sitting between them. This CDR3 has 14 residues. In nucleotides, the CDR3 is TGCGCCAGCAGCCAAGAAAATATAGATCGGGGCTACACCTTC. This encodes CASSQENIDRGYTF.

This chain joins TRBV19 and TRBJ2-1; 11 bases match TRBD2. Germline assignment: CDR1 LNHDA and CDR2 SQIVND (reference sequence). The V segment lost 3 bases and the J segment 2 bases; nucleotides outside the gene matches: 3. The CDR3 runs 16 residues. The CDR3 loop reads CASSMSSGGAYNEQFF. The CDR3 DNA reads TGTGCCAGTAGTATGAGTAGCGGGGGGGCCTACAATGAGCAGTTCTTC.

This clone showed up just once. The rearrangement uses TRBV2 and TRBJ1-4; D is possibly TRBD1 (6 bases). CDR1 and CDR2 from the germline V gene are SNHLY and FYNNEI. The CDR3 is 15 residues long. Trimming took 5 bases from V and 0 from J, leaving 10 bases between them. This CDR3 is CASSKTGATNEKLFF. Written as DNA, the CDR3 is TGTGCCAGCAGTAAGACAGGCGCAACTAATGAAAAACTGTTTTTT.

CDR3 nucleotide sequence: TGTGCCAGCAGCTTAGGGGGGCCGGTTGGCAATCAGCCCCAGCATTTT. This sequence encodes CASSLGGPVGNQPQHF. The rearrangement links TRBV11-2 to TRBJ1-5; perhaps TRBD1 as D (6 bases). This CDR3 spans 16 amino acids. From germline, CDR1 is SGHAT and CDR2 FQNNGV. With 1 base removed from V and 2 bases from J, the gap between germline ends came to 12 bases.

V is TRBV7-2 and J is TRBJ1-3; 11 bases match TRBD1. Germline V gene sequence: CDR1 SGHTA, CDR2 FQGNSA. V shed 5 bases, J shed 1 base, and the junction held 13 bases outside the gene matches. The length of the CDR3 is 19 residues. CDR3 region: CASSKGQGVALGSGNTIYF. In nucleotides, the CDR3 is TGTGCCAGCAGCAAGGGACAGGGGGTCGCTTTAGGGTCTGGAAACACCATATATTTT.

This clone appeared a few times. The chain uses TRBV4-3 and TRBJ2-5; D is unclear. With the DNA end fitting TRBJ2-7 better, the J assignment may be wrong. Germline CDR1 LGHNA, CDR2 YSLEER. The CDR3 covers 16 residues. CDR3 sequence reads: CASSQEFTSSSYEQYF. As DNA, the CDR3 is TGCGCCAGCAGCCAAGAGTTTACGTCGAGCTCCTACGAGCAGTACTTC.

The gene calls are TRBV5-1 and TRBJ2-2; D is unresolved. In germline, CDR1 is SGHRS, CDR2 YFSETQ. V was cut by 2 bases and J by 4 bases, with 9 bases left in between. The CDR3 length is 14 residues. The CDR3 loop reads CASSFSGSTGELFF. Written as DNA, the CDR3 is TGCGCCAGCAGCTTTAGTGGTTCCACCGGGGAGCTGTTTTTT.

The V and J genes are TRBV29-1 and TRBJ2-3; 9 bases agree with TRBD2. Germline loops: CDR1 SQVTM, CDR2 ANQGSEA. This CDR3 region has 15 residues. V shed 3 bases and J 4 bases; nucleotides not matched to a gene: 8. The CDR3 DNA sequence: TGCAGCGTTGATGGAGTAGCGGGGGTCCCAGATACGCAGTATTTT. Its protein product is CSVDGVAGVPDTQYF.

This chain joins TRBV4-2 and TRBJ2-7; 11 nucleotides agree with TRBD2. The CDR3 has 17 amino acids. Germline loops: CDR1 LGHNA, CDR2 YNFKEQ. Trimming at V came to 0 bases and at J to 7 bases, leaving 11 bases not matched to a gene. Written as DNA, the CDR3 is TGTGCCAGCAGCCAAGAACCCTTAGCGGGGGGGCCTGGAGAGCAGTACTTC. This encodes CASSQEPLAGGPGEQYF.

This clone was seen only a few times. J is TRBJ1-1 and V is TRBV6-5, with 7 positions matching TRBD1. V shed 2 bases, J shed 2 bases, and the junction held 2 bases outside the gene matches. CDR3 size: 14 residues. Germline V lookup: CDR1 MNHEY, CDR2 SVGAGI. CDR3: CASSYGTVNTEAFF. CDR3 DNA sequence: TGTGCCAGCAGTTACGGGACAGTAAACACTGAAGCTTTCTTT.

For the CDR3, the DNA is TGTGCCAGCAGTTCCTGGACAGGGGGCGAGACAGATACGCAGTATTTT. Residues: CASSSWTGGETDTQYF. This chain links TRBV27 with TRBJ2-3, with TRBD1 identical over 11 bases. Germline CDR1 is MNHEY and CDR2 is SMNVEV (reference sequence). This CDR3 contains 16 residues. V shed 4 bases, J shed 3 bases, and the junction held 6 bases outside the gene matches.

This clone was seen a few times. The rearrangement joins TRBV4-1 to TRBJ1-5; TRBD1 aligns across 9 bases. This CDR3 spans 16 amino acids. Unmatched junction bases numbered 6, after V lost 2 bases and J lost 4 bases. Germline V gene data show CDR1 as MGHRA and CDR2 as YSYEKL. As DNA, the CDR3 is TGCGCCAGCAGCCAAAAGGGCGGACAGGGGAATCAGCCCCAGCATTTT. As protein: CASSQKGGQGNQPQHF.

The chain employs TRBV5-4 and TRBJ2-2, with D perhaps matching TRBD2 (5 bases). Trimming took 0 bases from V and 7 from J, leaving 10 bases between them. From germline, CDR1 is SGHNT and CDR2 YYREEE (reference sequence). This CDR3 is 14 amino acids long. Here the CDR3 DNA reads TGTGCCAGCAGCTTGGCCGGGGTAGGCGGGGAGCTGTTTTTT. Translation: CASSLAGVGGELFF.

This chain connects TRBV29-1 to TRBJ1-2; the D gene is possibly TRBD1 (5 bases). The CDR3 consists of 12 residues. V lost 3 bases to trimming and J lost 8 bases, with 13 bases between them. Germline values: CDR1 SQVTM, CDR2 ANQGSEA. CDR3 sequence: CSVDGQGSGYTF. The CDR3 DNA reads TGCAGCGTTGACGGTCAGGGAAGCGGCTACACCTTC.

The chain employs TRBV27 and TRBJ1-2; the match to TRBD1 covers 9 bases. Trimming took 0 bases from V and 3 from J; bases not matched to a gene: 5. CDR1 is MNHEY and CDR2 is SMNVEV in the germline V gene (reference sequence). The CDR3 is 16 residues long. The CDR3 DNA reads TGTGCCAGCAGTTTATCGACGGGACAGGGTTACTATGGCTACACCTTC. The encoded protein is CASSLSTGQGYYGYTF.

This clone was observed a handful of times. This chain connects TRBV6-5 to TRBJ2-7; tentatively, D is TRBD2 (5 bases). V lost 0 bases to trimming and J lost 5 bases, with 11 bases between them. From germline, CDR1 is MNHEY and CDR2 SVGAGI. The CDR3 covers 14 residues. In DNA form, the CDR3 reads TGTGCCAGCAGTTACTCTGGGCGAGGGAACGAGCAGTACTTC. It codes for CASSYSGRGNEQYF.

J is TRBJ1-5 and V is TRBV4-3; D possibly corresponds to TRBD1 (6 bases). Germline loops: CDR1 LGHNA, CDR2 YSLEER. The V end was cut by 0 bases, the J end by 6 bases, with 9 bases between. The CDR3 spans 14 residues. DNA for the CDR3: TGCGCCAGCAGCCAAGACAGGGGCGGTCAGCCCCAGCATTTT. Its protein is CASSQDRGGQPQHF.

The chain uses TRBV7-2 and TRBJ2-5; TRBD1 might be the D (6 bases). The CDR3 contains 14 residues. V was pared by 5 bases and J by 5 bases, with 15 bases between. The V gene's germline CDR1 is SGHTA and CDR2 FQGNSA. The DNA for the CDR3 is TGTGCCAGCAGCACCTTTGGGGGCAGGGAGACCCAGTACTTC. Residues: CASSTFGGRETQYF.

V and J are TRBV6-5 and TRBJ1-1; tentatively, D is TRBD1 (5 bases). The V and J ends lost 4 bases and 0 bases respectively, with 9 bases between them. CDR3 length: 14 amino acids. In germline, CDR1 is MNHEY, CDR2 SVGAGI. CDR3 protein: CASSSDTMNTEAFF. DNA for the CDR3: TGTGCCAGCAGTTCGGACACCATGAACACTGAAGCTTTCTTT.

In its sample, this clone was seen once. The rearrangement links TRBV12-2 to TRBJ2-3; the table's D call of TRBD1 was not tested on the DNA. TRBV12-2 is a known pseudogene. The CDR3 consists of 17 residues. CDR3 loop: CASRLAGGTGKGDTQYF. The DNA for the CDR3 is TGTGCAAGTCGCTTAGCAGGAGGGACAGGGAAGGGAGATACGCAGTATTTT.

The chain uses TRBV7-9 and TRBJ2-3; 8 nucleotides align to TRBD2. With V trimmed by 5 bases and J by 1 base, 8 bases remained unmatched. Germline lookup yields CDR1 SEHNR and CDR2 FQNEAQ (reference sequence). This CDR3 has 16 residues. CDR3 coding DNA: TGTGCCAGCAGCCCCCGTAGCGGGGCCCGCACAGATACGCAGTATTTT. The encoded protein is CASSPRSGARTDTQYF.

The rearrangement links TRBV6-5 to TRBJ2-1, with a weak D call TRBD2 (5 bases). Germline loops: CDR1 MNHEY, CDR2 SVGAGI. V dropped 3 bases and J dropped 0 bases, with 9 bases sitting between them. The CDR3 is 15 residues long. CDR3 sequence reads: CASSYRGLSYNEQFF. DNA of the CDR3: TGTGCCAGCAGTTATCGGGGTCTCTCCTACAATGAGCAGTTCTTC.

The CDR3 here is CASSWGHNSNQPQHF. CDR3 sequence (DNA): TGTGCCAGCAGTTGGGGACACAATAGCAATCAGCCCCAGCATTTT. This rearrangement joins TRBV6-5 to TRBJ1-5; D is possibly TRBD1 (6 bases). Between the trimmed V and J ends, which lost 4 bases and 0 bases, there was a span of 10 bases. CDR3 length: 15 residues. Germline CDR1 and CDR2: MNHEY and SVGAGI.

In its sample, this clone was seen a few times. This chain links TRBV29-1 with TRBJ1-3; 8 bases align to TRBD1. The CDR3 contains 15 residues. Germline CDR1 reads SQVTM; CDR2 reads ANQGSEA. After removal of 7 bases from V and 4 bases from J, the junction contained 12 bases not matched to a gene. The CDR3 protein is CSALKTGAVGNTIYF. CDR3 DNA: TGCAGCGCACTAAAGACAGGGGCGGTAGGAAACACCATATATTTT.